The rows below give T cell receptor beta chains drawn from one sample of a study of blood T cell repertoires in COVID-19. Using immunoSEQ multiplex PCR, the repertoire was profiled, and TCRdb retains in-frame clones only, with some absent. The sample contains some 150,000 clones, nearly 80% of which appear only once. Sequencing used peripheral blood. These receptors were collected from a man of 80 years or more with acute or convalescent COVID-19. Both conserved end residues are part of each CDR3. D genes are given only for firm matches. Some rows mark clone size as missing; the rest say once, few, many or name a class of expanded clone.

v_call	j_call	clone_size	d_call	cdr3_aa	cdr3_nt
TRBV10-1	TRBJ2-5	once	-	CASSARYQETQYF	TGCGCCAGCAGCGCGAGGTATCAAGAGACCCAGTACTTC
TRBV10-3	TRBJ2-2	-	-	CAISATGTLNTGELFF	TGTGCCATCAGTGCGACCGGGACTCTAAACACCGGGGAGCTGTTTTTT
TRBV7-9	TRBJ2-5	-	-	CASSSPPAAWETQYF	TGTGCCAGCAGCTCCCCCCCAGCGGCCTGGGAGACCCAGTACTTC
TRBV14	TRBJ1-3	many	-	CASSPQVVFSGNTIYF	TGTGCCAGCAGCCCGCAGGTCGTCTTCTCTGGAAACACCATATATTTT
TRBV2	TRBJ2-1	once	TRBD1	CASSMNRGEQFF	TGTGCCAGCAGCATGAACAGGGGTGAGCAGTTCTTC
TRBV4-1	TRBJ1-1	-	-	CASSQTGLLNTEAFF	TGCGCCAGCAGCCAAACAGGGTTGTTGAACACTGAAGCTTTCTTT
TRBV12-2	TRBJ1-2	-	-	CASRLVGATRYGYTF	TGTGCAAGTCGCTTAGTAGGTGCGACCAGGTATGGCTACACCTTC
TRBV5-1	TRBJ1-2	few	-	CASREVLGSYGYTF	TGCGCCAGCAGGGAGGTCCTGGGATCTTATGGCTACACCTTC
TRBV7-9	TRBJ1-2	-	TRBD1	CASSPGQGFVYGYTF	TGTGCCAGCAGCCCCGGACAGGGATTTGTCTATGGCTACACCTTC
TRBV7-9	TRBJ1-6	-	-	CASSSDMGSPLHF	TGTGCCAGCAGCTCCGACATGGGTTCACCCCTCCACTTT
TRBV2	TRBJ1-6	few	-	CASSWRDSPLHF	TGTGCCAGCAGTTGGCGGGATTCACCCCTCCACTTT
TRBV15	TRBJ2-5	-	-	CATSRGLEETQYF	TGTGCCACCAGCAGAGGACTAGAAGAGACCCAGTACTTC
TRBV30	TRBJ2-2	-	-	CAWSGSSAAGELFF	TGTGCCTGGAGTGGCAGCAGTGCGGCCGGGGAGCTGTTTTTT
TRBV6-2/TRBV6-3	TRBJ2-1	-	-	CASSYDSYNEQFF	TGTGCCAGCAGTTACGACAGCTACAATGAGCAGTTCTTC
TRBV19	TRBJ1-4	few	-	CASSIDWRLEEKLFF	TGTGCCAGTAGTATAGATTGGCGGCTAGAGGAAAAACTGTTTTTT
TRBV18	TRBJ2-2	-	-	CASSPRTDTGELFF	TGTGCCAGCTCACCTCGGACTGACACCGGGGAGCTGTTTTTT
TRBV5-4	TRBJ2-2	-	TRBD2	CASSLGGLAGQDGELFF	TGTGCCAGCAGCTTGGGGGGTCTAGCGGGGCAGGACGGGGAGCTGTTTTTT
TRBV5-1	TRBJ1-1	-	-	CASSPQGANTEAFF	TGCGCCAGCAGCCCCCAGGGTGCGAACACTGAAGCTTTCTTT
TRBV2	TRBJ1-5	-	-	CASRRVNQPQHF	TGTGCCAGCAGACGGGTCAATCAGCCCCAGCATTTT
TRBV6-5	TRBJ1-1	-	TRBD1	CASSYSGQGKTEAFF	TGTGCCAGCAGTTACTCGGGACAGGGTAAGACTGAAGCTTTCTTT
TRBV5-6	TRBJ1-6	-	-	CASSPPGTTRSYNSPLHF	TGTGCCAGCAGCCCACCCGGGACAACCCGCTCCTATAATTCACCCCTCCACTTT
TRBV28	TRBJ2-5	-	-	CASNTFGPGTQYF	TGTGCCAGCAATACCTTTGGGCCTGGGACCCAGTACTTC
TRBV24-1	TRBJ2-2	-	TRBD1	CATSPSGQGNTGELFF	TGTGCCACCAGTCCCTCGGGACAGGGTAACACCGGGGAGCTGTTTTTT
TRBV4-3	TRBJ1-2	few	-	CASSPNDRTVYGYTF	TGCGCCAGCAGCCCTAATGATCGGACAGTCTATGGCTACACCTTC
TRBV20-1	TRBJ2-2	-	-	CSASSGANTGELFF	TGCAGTGCTAGTTCGGGGGCGAACACCGGGGAGCTGTTTTTT
TRBV14	TRBJ1-3	-	-	CASSSHQGTGNTIYF	TGTGCCAGCAGCTCCCACCAGGGTACCGGAAACACCATATATTTT
TRBV28	TRBJ2-3	-	TRBD1	CASRARRGLSTDTQYF	TGTGCCAGCAGAGCTCGCAGGGGGCTCTCCACAGATACGCAGTATTTT
TRBV14	TRBJ2-5	-	TRBD1	CASSQDGPDRGRETQYF	TGTGCCAGCAGCCAAGATGGCCCTGACAGGGGGCGAGAGACCCAGTACTTC
TRBV28	TRBJ2-1	-	TRBD2	CASSLSGNEQFF	TGTGCCAGCAGCCTTAGCGGGAATGAGCAGTTCTTC
TRBV28	TRBJ1-2	-	TRBD1	CASRVGQGAGGSYGYTF	TGTGCCAGCAGGGTGGGACAGGGGGCCGGAGGGTCCTATGGCTACACCTTC
TRBV28	TRBJ1-4	-	TRBD1	CASGSGGTGGIVKLFF	TGTGCCAGCGGGAGTGGCGGGACAGGGGGCATCGTAAAACTGTTTTTT
TRBV5-1	TRBJ2-7	-	TRBD1	CASSHGQGVKEQYF	TGCGCCAGCAGCCATGGACAGGGGGTAAAAGAGCAGTACTTC
TRBV4-3	TRBJ2-2	once	TRBD1	CASSTGGGDTGELFF	TGCGCCAGCAGCACAGGGGGCGGGGACACCGGGGAGCTGTTTTTT
TRBV19	TRBJ2-2	once	-	CASSIAAVNTGELFF	TGTGCCAGTAGTATCGCGGCAGTCAACACCGGGGAGCTGTTTTTT
TRBV4-3	TRBJ2-7	-	-	CASSQDLRDLRRF	TGCGCCAGCAGCCAAGATCTCAGGGACTTACGTCGCTTC
TRBV29-1	TRBJ2-5	-	TRBD2	CSVRGTSGGKETQYF	TGCAGCGTCCGGGGGACTAGCGGGGGGAAAGAGACCCAGTACTTC
TRBV11-3	TRBJ2-1	-	-	CASSLDRSNEQFF	TGTGCCAGCAGCCTGGACAGATCCAATGAGCAGTTCTTC
TRBV5-1	TRBJ1-2	-	-	CASSIGQMANYGYTF	TGCGCCAGCAGCATAGGACAGATGGCTAACTATGGCTACACCTTC
TRBV5-4	TRBJ2-5	-	-	CASSPYQGAETQYF	TGTGCCAGCTCGCCCTACCAGGGTGCAGAGACCCAGTACTTC
TRBV7-3	TRBJ2-3	-	-	CASSFQGLADTQYF	TGTGCCAGCAGCTTCCAGGGACTGGCAGATACGCAGTATTTT
TRBV5-1	TRBJ2-7	-	TRBD1	CASSAGTGDYEQYF	TGCGCCAGCAGCGCCGGGACAGGGGACTACGAGCAGTACTTC
TRBV24-1	TRBJ2-1	-	-	CATSDPKVPRGDTGEQFF	TGTGCCACCAGTGACCCTAAGGTGCCACGGGGGGACACCGGTGAGCAGTTCTTC
TRBV12-3/TRBV12-4	TRBJ2-1	-	TRBD1	CASKGQGNLSLFF	TGTGCCAGCAAGGGACAGGGTAATTTATCCCTGTTCTTC